The entry below gives a single TCR beta chain sequence along with its context. This CDR3 spans 15 amino acids. Germline V gene sequence: CDR1 MDHEN, CDR2 SYDVKM. V was pared by 6 bases and J by 6 bases, with 20 bases between. Authors' methods: Estimated nucleated cell counts came from reference gene primer amplification. Assay: immunoSEQ multiplex PCR; the TCRdb copy retains only in-frame clones and omits some. The V and J calls and clone size come from that table; D and trimming were worked out from the DNA. This sample yields tens of thousands of clones, of which around 86% are seen a single time; 9% to 10% belongs to the top ten. This sample was taken from a study of blood T cell repertoires in COVID-19.

The rearrangement links TRBV28 to TRBJ1-2; D is undetermined. This receptor was taken from a human donor in a cohort sampled during active COVID-19. Source material: peripheral blood. The CDR3 DNA reads TGTGCCAGCAGGCATTTGTCCGGGGTGGGCAATGGCTACACCTTC. This sequence encodes CASRHLSGVGNGYTF.